The rows below give T cell receptor beta chains drawn from one sample of a study of blood T cell repertoires in COVID-19. Measured with immunoSEQ multiplex PCR; TCRdb has only the in-frame clones, and not every one. The data contain about 85,000 clones, about 90% of them seen just once; the ten biggest clones take up 4.3%. Sequenced: peripheral blood. The receptors were sampled from a woman older than 75 with active or convalescent COVID-19. Both conserved end residues are part of each CDR3. Each record gives: clone size, D gene, J gene, V gene, CDR3 DNA, CDR3 protein. The D gene is left open where the match is weak. Size tells how often a clone was seen (once, few, many) or the class of an expanded clone, and some rows leave it out.

clone size: -; D gene: TRBD1; J gene: TRBJ1-1; V gene: TRBV30; CDR3 DNA: TGTGCCTGGGGACAGGGGAAGACTGAAGCTTTCTTT; CDR3 protein: CAWGQGKTEAFF
clone size: -; D gene: TRBD2; J gene: TRBJ2-1; V gene: TRBV19; CDR3 DNA: TGTGCCAGTAGTATATTACAGGCCCGGACTAGCGGGAGGCCCCACAATGAGCAGTTCTTC; CDR3 protein: CASSILQARTSGRPHNEQFF
clone size: -; D gene: -; J gene: TRBJ1-1; V gene: TRBV3-1/TRBV3-2; CDR3 DNA: TGTGCCAGCAGCCAAGTGTGGCAGGTGGGCACTGAAGCTTTCTTT; CDR3 protein: CASSQVWQVGTEAFF
clone size: -; D gene: -; J gene: TRBJ2-3; V gene: TRBV28; CDR3 DNA: TGTGCCAGCAGCGAGAACACAGATACGCAGTATTTT; CDR3 protein: CASSENTDTQYF
clone size: -; D gene: TRBD2; J gene: TRBJ2-5; V gene: TRBV9; CDR3 DNA: TGTGCCAGCAGCGTGGGACTAGCGGGAGTCGGAGAGACCCAGTACTTC; CDR3 protein: CASSVGLAGVGETQYF
clone size: -; D gene: TRBD1; J gene: TRBJ1-1; V gene: TRBV15; CDR3 DNA: TGTGCCACCAGCAGAGATACAGGGGGCCACACTGAAGCTTTCTTT; CDR3 protein: CATSRDTGGHTEAFF
clone size: once; D gene: TRBD2; J gene: TRBJ2-1; V gene: TRBV19; CDR3 DNA: TGTGCCAGTAGTATGGGTATACTAGCGGCCTCCTACAATGAGCAGTTCTTC; CDR3 protein: CASSMGILAASYNEQFF
clone size: -; D gene: TRBD2; J gene: TRBJ2-2; V gene: TRBV7-9; CDR3 DNA: TGTGCCAGCAGCTTATCCGGGACTAGCGGGAACACCGGGGAGCTGTTTTTT; CDR3 protein: CASSLSGTSGNTGELFF
clone size: -; D gene: -; J gene: TRBJ2-3; V gene: TRBV6-5; CDR3 DNA: TGTGCCAGCAGTCGCCTAGGGGGAGCAACAGATACGCAGTATTTT; CDR3 protein: CASSRLGGATDTQYF
clone size: -; D gene: TRBD1; J gene: TRBJ1-2; V gene: TRBV19; CDR3 DNA: TGTGCCAGTAGAATCAGGGGGGCGAACTATGGCTACACCTTC; CDR3 protein: CASRIRGANYGYTF
clone size: -; D gene: -; J gene: TRBJ2-7; V gene: TRBV7-9; CDR3 DNA: TGTGCCAGCAGCTTAGGTAAATACGAGCAGTACTTC; CDR3 protein: CASSLGKYEQYF
clone size: -; D gene: -; J gene: TRBJ2-1; V gene: TRBV28; CDR3 DNA: TGTGCCAGCAGTCATGGGGGGTGGGGCAATGAGCAGTTCTTC; CDR3 protein: CASSHGGWGNEQFF
clone size: -; D gene: -; J gene: TRBJ2-3; V gene: TRBV27; CDR3 DNA: TGTGCCAGCAGTTTCCAGTTTCTCAGCACAGATACGCAGTATTTT; CDR3 protein: CASSFQFLSTDTQYF
clone size: medium-sized; D gene: -; J gene: TRBJ1-2; V gene: TRBV18; CDR3 DNA: TGTGCCAGCTCACCAGAAACGGGGATATATGGCTACACCTTC; CDR3 protein: CASSPETGIYGYTF